These 26 T cell receptor beta chains were all obtained from the same sample, sequenced in a study of T cell changes during pregnancy in multiple sclerosis. Data came from immunoSEQ multiplex PCR; TCRdb stores just in-frame clones and leaves some out. The sample holds about 110,000 clones, 92% seen once. The material sequenced was peripheral blood, taken in the third trimester of pregnancy. The receptor set was obtained from a female donor with multiple sclerosis, enrolled in a pregnancy study.

The J gene is TRBJ2-5, the V gene TRBV10-3; D gene ambiguous. The CDR3 has 12 residues. Germline V gene data show CDR1 as ENHRY and CDR2 as SYGVKD. V lost 5 bases and J 5 bases, leaving 9 bases between the germline ends. The CDR3: CAISRPRETQYF. The CDR3 DNA follows: TGTGCCATCAGTAGACCGCGGGAGACCCAGTACTTC.

V and J are TRBV7-8 and TRBJ1-4, with TRBD1 matching over 9 bases. Unmatched junction bases numbered 4, after V lost 1 base and J lost 7 bases. Germline V CDR1 and CDR2: SGHVS, FQNEAQ. The CDR3 length is 15 residues. The DNA for the CDR3 is TGTGCCAGCAGCTTAGGACAGGGGGGAACTGAAAAACTGTTTTTT. Amino acids: CASSLGQGGTEKLFF.

The rearrangement uses TRBV9 and TRBJ2-7; the D gene is possibly TRBD2 (6 bases). This CDR3 has 15 amino acids. The V end was cut by 0 bases, the J end by 0 bases, with 10 bases between. Germline V lookup: CDR1 SGDLS, CDR2 YYNGEE. CDR3 amino acids: CASSVGGDGSYEQYF. The CDR3 DNA follows: TGTGCCAGCAGCGTAGGGGGGGATGGCTCCTACGAGCAGTACTTC.

The J gene is TRBJ1-4, the V gene TRBV7-6; TRBD1 is a possible D gene (5 bases). The CDR3 sequence is 12 residues long. The germline V gene encodes CDR1 SGHVS and CDR2 FNYEAQ. V was trimmed by 7 bases and J by 7 bases, leaving 10 bases between them. CDR3 amino acids: CASIGASEKLFF. Here the CDR3 DNA reads TGTGCCAGCATAGGGGCGAGTGAAAAACTGTTTTTT. Variable domain in full (rest from reference TRBV7-6 and TRBJ1-4): GAGVSQSPRYKVTKRGQDVALRCDPISGHVSLYWYRQALGQGPEFLTYFNYEAQQDKSGLPNDRFSAERPEGSISTLTIQRTEQRDSAMYRCASIGASEKLFFGSGTQLSVL.

This chain connects TRBV5-1 to TRBJ2-2, with D perhaps matching TRBD2 (5 bases). The CDR3 is 14 amino acids. V lost 4 bases to trimming and J lost 6 bases, with 13 bases between them. In germline, CDR1 is SGHRS, CDR2 YFSETQ. The CDR3 bases are TGCGCCAGCAGCCCCGAGTTGGACTCCGGGGAGCTGTTTTTT. Translated, it gives CASSPELDSGELFF.

This chain uses TRBV11-2 with TRBJ2-3; D perhaps matches TRBD2 (5 bases). V lost 6 bases to trimming and J lost 2 bases, with 24 bases between them. The CDR3 has 18 residues. CDR1 is SGHAT, CDR2 FQNNGV, per germline. The CDR3 DNA sequence: TGTGCCAGCAGTCGCTACGGGGATCCAGTAATAACCACAGATACGCAGTATTTT. Residues: CASSRYGDPVITTDTQYF.

The J gene is TRBJ1-2, the V gene TRBV6-5; 9 bases map to TRBD1. There are 13 residues in the CDR3. V lost 8 bases to trimming and J lost 5 bases; unmatched junction nucleotides: 6. CDR1 MNHEY and CDR2 SVGAGI come from the germline V gene. The CDR3 sequence: CASGRDREYGYTF. CDR3 bases: TGTGCCAGCGGCCGGGACAGGGAGTATGGCTACACCTTC.

The chain has TRBV7-3 and TRBJ2-3; TRBD2 matches at 12 bases. Germline V lookup: CDR1 SGHTA, CDR2 FQGTGA. The CDR3 consists of 20 residues. J was trimmed by 1 base and V by 1 base; bases with no gene match: 12. The CDR3 region is CASSLRRGLAGGRRTDTQYF. CDR3 in DNA: TGTGCCAGCAGCTTAAGGCGGGGGCTAGCGGGGGGGCGGCGCACAGATACGCAGTATTTT.

This sequence joins TRBV27 and TRBJ2-1; TRBD2 might be the D (6 bases). In germline, CDR1 is MNHEY, CDR2 SMNVEV (reference sequence). This CDR3 has 15 amino acids. V gave up 3 bases and J gave up 4 bases, with 13 bases separating them. This CDR3 is CASSFGSGYYNEQFF. As DNA, the CDR3 is TGTGCCAGCAGTTTTGGGAGCGGGTATTACAATGAGCAGTTCTTC.

V is TRBV14 and J is TRBJ2-5, with a possible D match to TRBD2 (5 bases). With 2 bases removed from V and 5 bases from J, the gap between germline ends came to 6 bases. The CDR3 is 12 residues long. The germline gives CDR1 SGHDN, CDR2 FVKESK. The chain's CDR3 is CASSQSGETQYF. Written as DNA, the CDR3 is TGTGCCAGCAGCCAATCGGGGGAGACCCAGTACTTC. The full variable domain, rest sourced from reference TRBV14 and TRBJ2-5, is EAGVTQFPSHSVIEKGQTVTLRCDPISGHDNLYWYRRVMGKEIKFLLHFVKESKQDESGMPNNRFLAERTGGTYSTLKVQPAELEDSGVYFCASSQSGETQYFGPGTRLLVL.

CDR3 coding DNA: TGTGCCAGCAGCGGAGAGGGCGGCGGGGTAGGGGTTTCCTATGGCTACACCTTC. This gives the protein CASSGEGGGVGVSYGYTF. This chain connects TRBV9 to TRBJ1-2, with D possibly matching TRBD1 (5 bases). Trimming removed 3 bases at V and 4 bases at J, with 25 bases between. CDR1 and CDR2 (germline): SGDLS, YYNGEE. The CDR3 has 18 amino acids.

This clone was detected once. The chain couples TRBV6-5 to TRBJ1-2; D is unclear. V was trimmed by 3 bases and J by 4 bases, leaving 12 bases between them. Germline CDR1 reads MNHEY; CDR2 reads SVGAGI. CDR3 size: 14 residues. Here the CDR3 reads CASSYIGSAYGYTF. In DNA, the CDR3 is TGTGCCAGCAGTTATATCGGCAGCGCCTATGGCTACACCTTC.

The CDR3: CASSPPRLAGKDTQYF. CDR3 nucleotides: TGTGCCAGCAGCCCTCCCCGACTAGCGGGTAAAGATACGCAGTATTTT. V is TRBV7-9 and J is TRBJ2-3; 10 nucleotides align to TRBD2. CDR1 is SEHNR and CDR2 is FQNEAQ in the germline V gene (reference sequence). The trim removed 5 bases at V and 5 bases at J, leaving 10 bases unmatched. The CDR3 sequence is 16 residues long.

The DNA for the CDR3 is TGTGCCAGCAGCTTAAATCCGGGCTATGGCTACACCTTC. It yields the protein CASSLNPGYGYTF. V is TRBV7-9 and J is TRBJ1-2, with unresolved D. The germline V gene has CDR1 SEHNR and CDR2 FQNEAQ (reference sequence). This CDR3 spans 13 amino acids. The ends were cut back, 2 bases at V and 4 bases at J, with 8 bases in the middle.

In this sample, this clone turned up once. The genes are TRBV30 and TRBJ2-5, with D tentatively TRBD2 (6 bases). The CDR3 is 18 amino acids. Looked up from germline, CDR1 is GTSNPN and CDR2 is SVGIG (reference sequence). V was cut by 2 bases and J by 2 bases, with 24 bases left in between. The CDR3 nucleotides read TGTGCCTGGAGTCCCGGGAGTGTTGGGCGAGGGGATCAAGAGACCCAGTACTTC. This gives the protein CAWSPGSVGRGDQETQYF. The whole variable domain, remainder taken from reference TRBV30 and TRBJ2-5, is SQTIHQWPATLVQPVGSPLSLECTVEGTSNPNLYWYRQAAGRGLQLLFYSVGIGQISSEVPQNLSASRPQDRQFILSSKKLLLSDSGFYLCAWSPGSVGRGDQETQYFGPGTRLLVL.

The chain couples TRBV19 to TRBJ2-2; possible D gene TRBD1, 6 bases. The V and J ends lost 6 bases and 2 bases respectively, with 19 bases between them. The CDR3 loop spans 17 amino acids. CDR1 is LNHDA and CDR2 is SQIVND in the germline V gene (reference sequence). The CDR3 loop is CASSNSGTRGNTGELFF. The DNA for the CDR3 is TGTGCCAGTAGCAATTCCGGGACAAGGGGCAACACCGGGGAGCTGTTTTTT.

V usage is TRBV29-1 and J usage is TRBJ1-1, with 7 positions matching TRBD1. J gave up 5 bases and V 1 base, and 19 bases lay outside the gene matches. CDR3 size: 18 residues. CDR1 SQVTM and CDR2 ANQGSEA come from the germline V gene. The CDR3 spells CSVEVPFRTGNKGTEAFF. The CDR3 nucleotides are TGCAGCGTTGAAGTTCCCTTCAGGACAGGCAACAAAGGGACTGAAGCTTTCTTT.

The V and J genes are TRBV18 and TRBJ2-7, with 7 bases aligning to TRBD1. This CDR3 contains 15 residues. The V and J ends lost 3 bases and 2 bases, in that order; junction bases with no gene match: 7. The germline gives CDR1 KGHSH, CDR2 LQKENI. CDR3 loop: CASSPPGTEPYEQYF. For the CDR3, the DNA is TGTGCCAGCTCACCGCCCGGGACAGAGCCCTACGAGCAGTACTTC. Drawing the rest from reference TRBV18 and TRBJ2-7, the complete variable domain is NAGVMQNPRHLVRRRGQEARLRCSPMKGHSHVYWYRQLPEEGLKFMVYLQKENIIDESGMPKERFSAEFPKEGPSILRIQQVVRGDSAAYFCASSPPGTEPYEQYFGPGTRLTVT.

In DNA form, the CDR3 reads TGTGCCAGCAGTCGGGGGACAGGGTCTAACTATGGCTACACCTTC. Translated: CASSRGTGSNYGYTF. The chain uses TRBV6-5 and TRBJ1-2, with 9 bases matching TRBD1. V lost 5 bases to trimming and J lost 0 bases; unmatched junction nucleotides: 4. The germline gives CDR1 MNHEY, CDR2 SVGAGI. This CDR3 is 15 amino acids long.

The chain recombines TRBV5-4 with TRBJ2-5; 8 nucleotides align to TRBD2. V shed 5 bases and J 4 bases; nucleotides not matched to a gene: 7. The length of the CDR3 is 14 residues. Germline-derived CDR1 and CDR2 are SGHNT and YYREEE (reference sequence). The CDR3 DNA is TGTGCCAGCAGACGGGGGGGGGCGTTAGAGACCCAGTACTTC. Translating gives CASRRGGALETQYF. The full variable domain, completed using reference TRBV5-4 and TRBJ2-5, is ETGVTQSPTHLIKTRGQQVTLRCSSQSGHNTVSWYQQALGQGPQFIFQYYREEENGRGNFPPRFSGLQFPNYSSELNVNALELDDSALYLCASRRGGALETQYFGPGTRLLVL.

This clone was found once. The chain has TRBV5-8 and TRBJ2-1; 11 bases agree with TRBD2. The CDR3 is 16 residues long. The V gene's germline CDR1 is SGHTS and CDR2 YDEGEE. The V and J ends lost 0 bases and 2 bases, in that order; junction bases with no gene match: 1. CDR3 sequence reads: CASSLGLAGPYNEQFF. As DNA, the CDR3 is TGTGCCAGCAGCTTGGGACTAGCGGGGCCCTACAATGAGCAGTTCTTC.

This clone was seen more than once but under ten times. The chain carries TRBV10-1 and TRBJ2-1, with no clear D. The CDR3 covers 12 residues. Germline V gene sequence: CDR1 WNHNN, CDR2 SYGVQD (reference sequence). V lost 3 bases to trimming and J lost 6 bases, with 6 bases between them. CDR3 DNA: TGCGCCAGCAGTGACCCGGGCAATGAGCAGTTCTTC. As protein: CASSDPGNEQFF.

This clone was recorded a few times. The chain links TRBV19 to TRBJ1-6; 8 nucleotides line up with TRBD1. The length of the CDR3 is 15 residues. CDR1 is LNHDA and CDR2 is SQIVND in the germline V gene (reference sequence). The J segment lost 7 bases and the V segment lost 5 bases, leaving 7 bases of the junction unmatched. CDR3 region: CASSAGQGNNSPLHF. In DNA form, the CDR3 reads TGTGCCAGTAGTGCAGGACAGGGAAACAATTCACCCCTCCACTTT.

The gene calls are TRBV19 and TRBJ2-2, with TRBD1 as a possible D gene (5 bases). The ends were cut back, 5 bases at V and 0 bases at J, with 13 bases in the middle. This CDR3 has 16 residues. Germline lookup yields CDR1 LNHDA and CDR2 SQIVND (reference sequence). This CDR3 reads CASSPGDSANTGELFF. CDR3 sequence (DNA): TGTGCCAGTAGTCCGGGTGACAGCGCGAACACCGGGGAGCTGTTTTTT.

The V gene is TRBV15, the J gene TRBJ2-5; 12 bases are shared with TRBD2. The germline V gene encodes CDR1 LNHNV and CDR2 YYDKDF (reference sequence). The J segment lost 5 bases and the V segment lost 0 bases, leaving 7 bases of the junction unmatched. The CDR3 has 17 amino acids. The CDR3 DNA reads as TGTGCCACCAGCAGAGATCCCCTGACTAGCGGGAGCGAGACCCAGTACTTC. This encodes CATSRDPLTSGSETQYF.

The V and J genes are TRBV7-3 and TRBJ2-5, with a tentative D call TRBD2 (5 bases). Germline loops: CDR1 SGHTA, CDR2 FQGTGA. CDR3 size: 14 residues. V lost 5 bases and J lost 5, with 15 bases in between. CDR3 residues: CASSPGRGRETQYF. In DNA, the CDR3 is TGTGCCAGCAGCCCTGGTAGAGGGCGGGAGACCCAGTACTTC.